The next 24 T cell receptor beta chains were all read from a single sample in a study of blood T cell repertoires in COVID-19. Assay used: immunoSEQ multiplex PCR; TCRdb lists only in-frame clones, some missing. The table lists over 200,000 clones, more than 80% of them singletons. What was sequenced was PBMCs or T cells enriched from blood (not recorded which). All receptors derive from a man between 60 and 70 years old who had recovered from COVID-19.

The rearrangement links TRBV7-3 to TRBJ2-3; 7 bases are a match to TRBD2. Germline V CDR1 and CDR2: SGHTA, FQGTGA. Germline trimming cut 5 bases from V and 6 bases from J; bases unmatched to any gene: 14. The CDR3 runs 16 residues. The CDR3 spells CASSTHSSGDGDTQYF. In DNA form, the CDR3 reads TGTGCCAGCAGCACCCATTCTAGCGGTGATGGGGATACGCAGTATTTT. The full variable domain, in which reference TRBV7-3 and TRBJ2-3 provide the parts outside the CDR3, is GAGVSQTPSNKVTEKGKYVELRCDPISGHTALYWYRQSLGQGPEFLIYFQGTGAADDSGLPNDRFFAVRPEGSVSTLKIQRTERGDSAVYLCASSTHSSGDGDTQYFGPGTRLTVL.

The chain recombines TRBV10-1 with TRBJ2-7, with D tentatively TRBD1 (5 bases). The CDR3 is 11 residues long. V dropped 3 bases and J dropped 6 bases, with 6 bases sitting between them. Germline V gene lookup returns CDR1 WNHNN and CDR2 SYGVQD (reference sequence). CDR3 amino acids: CASSDDSEQYF. The DNA for the CDR3 is TGCGCCAGCAGTGACGACAGCGAGCAGTACTTC.

The chain carries TRBV4-2 and TRBJ2-7, with 11 nucleotides matching TRBD1. The germline gives CDR1 LGHNA, CDR2 YNFKEQ. The ends lost 4 bases at V and 2 bases at J; junction bases unmatched: 7. CDR3 length equals 16 residues. CDR3: CASSLRDRGGTYEQYF. The CDR3 region has the DNA TGTGCCAGCAGCCTCCGGGACAGGGGGGGAACCTACGAGCAGTACTTC.

Worth noting for this clone: This sample includes further DNA sequences coding for the same CDR3. V gene TRBV25-1 combines with J gene TRBJ1-2; D remains ambiguous. This CDR3 is 11 amino acids long. Looked up from germline, CDR1 is MGHDK and CDR2 is SYGVNS. V was pared by 4 bases and J by 5 bases, with 5 bases between. The CDR3 region is CASSGGYGYTF. As DNA, the CDR3 is TGTGCCAGCAGTGGAGGGTATGGCTACACCTTC.

The chain recombines TRBV6-5 with TRBJ1-2; TRBD1 agrees at 7 bases. Germline loops: CDR1 MNHEY, CDR2 SVGAGI. CDR3 length equals 13 residues. The ends lost 4 bases at V and 8 bases at J; junction bases unmatched: 7. Here the CDR3 reads CASSSGQVKGYTF. In DNA, the CDR3 is TGTGCCAGCAGTTCCGGACAGGTTAAGGGCTACACCTTC.

Only one count was recorded for this clone. This chain connects TRBV3-1 (or the pseudogene TRBV3-2) to TRBJ2-1, with 7 bases fitting TRBD1. The CDR3 length is 16 residues. Trimming at V came to 4 bases and at J to 5 bases, leaving 11 bases not matched to a gene. Germline-derived CDR1 and CDR2 are LGHDT and YNNKEL (reference sequence). CDR3 DNA sequence: TGTGCCAGCAGCCCCCAATGGCAGGGGGTGAACAATGAGCAGTTCTTC. Translation gives CASSPQWQGVNNEQFF.

This clone is a singleton in its sample. The chain couples TRBV11-3 to TRBJ1-2, with TRBD1 as a possible D gene (5 bases). The CDR3 consists of 13 residues. Trimming removed 4 bases at V and 5 bases at J, with 11 bases between. CDR1 is SGHNT and CDR2 is YENEEA in the germline V gene. The chain's CDR3 is CASSYAGPYGYTF. The CDR3 DNA reads as TGTGCCAGCAGCTACGCGGGGCCTTATGGCTACACCTTC.

The chain links TRBV27 to TRBJ2-7; 10 nucleotides align to TRBD1. CDR3 length: 13 residues. V trimming: 5 bases; J trimming: 9 bases; junction bases outside the gene matches: 7. The germline gives CDR1 MNHEY, CDR2 SMNVEV (reference sequence). For the CDR3, the DNA is TGTGCCAGCAGTCCTGGACAGGGGGTTTGGCAGTACTTC. Its protein product is CASSPGQGVWQYF.

This clone appeared a few times. The chain joins TRBV6-2 or TRBV6-3 to TRBJ2-1; TRBD1 is a possible D gene (5 bases). Germline CDR1 reads MNHEY; CDR2 reads SVGEGT. V lost 2 bases, J lost 3 bases, and 11 bases lay in between. CDR3 length: 15 residues. CDR3 loop: CASSYGAGNYNEQFF. DNA of the CDR3: TGTGCCAGCAGTTACGGGGCAGGGAACTACAATGAGCAGTTCTTC.

This chain connects TRBV18 to TRBJ2-3, with D possibly matching TRBD2 (6 bases). V lost 4 bases, J lost 2 bases, and 13 bases lay in between. Germline values: CDR1 KGHSH, CDR2 LQKENI. This CDR3 spans 15 amino acids. The CDR3 here is CASSQGGYFTDTQYF. As DNA, the CDR3 is TGTGCCAGCTCACAGGGAGGATACTTCACAGATACGCAGTATTTT.

The V and J genes are TRBV20-1 and TRBJ1-1; 10 bases map to TRBD1. Trimming at V came to 3 bases and at J to 0 bases, leaving 4 bases not matched to a gene. The CDR3 covers 15 residues. Per germline, CDR1 DFQATT and CDR2 SNEGSKA (reference sequence). The DNA of the CDR3 is TGCAGTGCTAGTGTGGACAGGGGGTTGAACACTGAAGCTTTCTTT. This codes for CSASVDRGLNTEAFF.

A note on this clone: Compared with germline, one end of the junction differs, possibly owing to a read error. This chain links TRBV19 with TRBJ2-6, with D unresolved. The CDR3 extends over 14 amino acids. CDR1 and CDR2 from the germline V gene are LNHDA and SQIVND (reference sequence). In nucleotides, the CDR3 is TGTGCCAGTAGTTTAGACGCTGGGGCCAACGTCCTGACTTTC. It codes for CASSLDAGANVLTF.

CDR3 loop: CASSPWTGGRDTEAFF. As DNA, the CDR3 is TGTGCCAGCAGCCCCTGGACAGGGGGCCGTGACACTGAAGCTTTCTTT. The chain recombines TRBV7-9 with TRBJ1-1, with TRBD1 matching 11 bases. V lost 5 bases, J lost 3 bases, and 8 bases stayed unmatched. Germline V gene data show CDR1 as SEHNR and CDR2 as FQNEAQ (reference sequence). The CDR3 is made up of 16 amino acids.

The CDR3 DNA reads as TGTGCCAGCAGCCAAGTGAGGAGCGCTTCTGGCTACACCTTC. This encodes CASSQVRSASGYTF. V usage is TRBV14 and J usage is TRBJ1-2; D not certain. The germline V gene encodes CDR1 SGHDN and CDR2 FVKESK. There are 14 residues in the CDR3. Trimming took 1 base from V and 7 from J, leaving 13 bases between them.

This clone was recorded only once. The chain couples TRBV7-2 to TRBJ1-4, with D maybe TRBD1 (6 bases). Germline CDR1 SGHTA, CDR2 FQGNSA. Trimming took 0 bases from V and 4 from J, leaving 12 bases between them. This CDR3 comprises 16 residues. The DNA of the CDR3 is TGTGCCAGCAGCTTAGCTGGGGGGGGCTTTAATGAAAAACTGTTTTTT. This codes for CASSLAGGGFNEKLFF.

The V call is TRBV27, the J call TRBJ2-2; possibly TRBD2 for D (5 bases). V was shortened by 5 bases and J by 5 bases, with 12 bases between the two germline ends. Per the germline V gene, CDR1 is MNHEY and CDR2 is SMNVEV (reference sequence). There are 14 residues in the CDR3. The CDR3 nucleotides read TGTGCCAGCAGTCCCCCGGGATGGACCGGGGAGCTGTTTTTT. This sequence encodes CASSPPGWTGELFF.

The J gene is TRBJ1-2, the V gene TRBV27; D unresolved. The CDR3 is 14 amino acids. The V end was cut by 6 bases, the J end by 2 bases, with 13 bases between. Germline values: CDR1 MNHEY, CDR2 SMNVEV (reference sequence). The CDR3 DNA reads TGTGCCAGCAGAATTAGACCCGGGAACTATGGCTACACCTTC. It is translated as CASRIRPGNYGYTF.

V is TRBV29-1 and J is TRBJ2-3; 11 bases line up with TRBD1. The CDR3 is 18 residues long. The V segment lost 1 base and the J segment 2 bases; nucleotides outside the gene matches: 11. From germline, CDR1 is SQVTM and CDR2 ANQGSEA. CDR3 nucleotides: TGCAGCGTTGAAGGGACAGGGGGCTTAGCGTTGAACACAGATACGCAGTATTTT. Protein sequence: CSVEGTGGLALNTDTQYF.

The chain combines TRBV5-6 with TRBJ1-1, with TRBD1 matching over 12 bases. The germline V gene has CDR1 SGHDT and CDR2 YYEEEE. The CDR3 contains 17 residues. After removal of 3 bases from V and 4 bases from J, the junction contained 10 bases not matched to a gene. The CDR3 sequence: CASSSAWDRGRSTEAFF. In DNA, the CDR3 is TGTGCCAGCAGCTCGGCGTGGGACAGGGGGCGGAGCACTGAAGCTTTCTTT. Variable domain in full (rest from reference TRBV5-6 and TRBJ1-1): DAGVTQSPTHLIKTRGQQVTLRCSPKSGHDTVSWYQQALGQGPQFIFQYYEEEERQRGNFPDRFSGHQFPNYSSELNVNALLLGDSALYLCASSSAWDRGRSTEAFFGQGTRLTVV.

Comment on this clone: Other nucleotide sequences from this sample produce the same CDR3. This CDR3 reads CASSQDLGNTGELFF. CDR3 in DNA: TGTGCCAGCAGCCAAGATCTAGGAAACACCGGGGAGCTGTTTTTT. This sequence joins TRBV4-2 and TRBJ2-2; D gene unclear. The CDR3 covers 15 residues. Germline V CDR1 and CDR2: LGHNA, YNFKEQ. Trimming stripped 0 bases from V and 2 bases from J, with 7 bases between.

A single count supports this clone. The chain employs TRBV27 and TRBJ2-2, with 8 bases lining up with TRBD2. With V trimmed by 5 bases and J by 7 bases, 3 bases remained unmatched. Germline CDR1 and CDR2: MNHEY and SMNVEV (reference sequence). This CDR3 has 13 residues. In DNA form, the CDR3 reads TGTGCCAGCAGTGCCGGGACTAGCGGGGAGCTGTTTTTT. It specifies CASSAGTSGELFF.

The chain is built from TRBV7-2 and TRBJ2-1, with a tentative D call TRBD1 (6 bases). Germline V CDR1 and CDR2: SGHTA, FQGNSA. V lost 5 bases and J lost 3, with 14 bases in between. The length of the CDR3 is 15 residues. The CDR3 DNA sequence: TGTGCCAGCAGCCCGCCGGGGACACTCTACAATGAGCAGTTCTTC. Residues: CASSPPGTLYNEQFF.

V and J are TRBV4-2 and TRBJ2-1; 7 bases agree with TRBD2. From germline, CDR1 is LGHNA and CDR2 YNFKEQ. J gave up 4 bases and V 0 bases, and 6 bases lay outside the gene matches. The CDR3 spans 16 residues. CDR3 loop: CASSQERPSGYNEQFF. CDR3 bases: TGTGCCAGCAGCCAAGAGAGGCCTAGCGGTTACAATGAGCAGTTCTTC.

J is TRBJ1-1 and V is TRBV29-1; no definite D call. The CDR3 loop spans 13 amino acids. Trimming removed 7 bases at V and 1 base at J, with 13 bases between. CDR1 SQVTM and CDR2 ANQGSEA come from the germline V gene. CDR3 DNA sequence: TGCAGCGCAGGACTGAGTCGGAACACTGAAGCTTTCTTT. Amino acids: CSAGLSRNTEAFF.